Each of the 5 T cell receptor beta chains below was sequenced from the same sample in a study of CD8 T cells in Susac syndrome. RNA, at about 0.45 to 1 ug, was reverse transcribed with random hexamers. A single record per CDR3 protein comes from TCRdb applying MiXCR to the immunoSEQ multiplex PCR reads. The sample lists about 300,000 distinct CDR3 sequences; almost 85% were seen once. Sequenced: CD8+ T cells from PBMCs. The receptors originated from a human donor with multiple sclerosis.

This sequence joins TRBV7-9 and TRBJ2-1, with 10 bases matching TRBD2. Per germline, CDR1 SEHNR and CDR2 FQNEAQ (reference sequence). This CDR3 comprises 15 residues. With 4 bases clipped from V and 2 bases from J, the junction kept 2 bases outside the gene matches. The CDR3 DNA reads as TGTGCCAGCAGCTCTAGCGGGAGCCCCTACAATGAGCAGTTCTTC. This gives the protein CASSSSGSPYNEQFF.

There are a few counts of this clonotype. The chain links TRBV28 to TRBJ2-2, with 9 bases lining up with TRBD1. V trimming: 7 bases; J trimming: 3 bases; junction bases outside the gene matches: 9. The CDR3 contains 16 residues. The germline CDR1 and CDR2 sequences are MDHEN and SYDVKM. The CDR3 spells CASNPQGAAYTGELFF. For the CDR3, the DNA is TGTGCCAGCAATCCACAGGGGGCGGCCTACACCGGGGAGCTGTTTTTT.

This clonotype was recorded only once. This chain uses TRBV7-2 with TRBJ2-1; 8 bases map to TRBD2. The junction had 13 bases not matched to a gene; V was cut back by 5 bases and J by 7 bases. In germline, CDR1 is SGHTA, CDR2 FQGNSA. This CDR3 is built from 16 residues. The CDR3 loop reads CASSPMTGTRPNEQFF. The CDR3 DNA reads TGTGCCAGCAGCCCAATGACCGGGACTAGGCCTAATGAGCAGTTCTTC.

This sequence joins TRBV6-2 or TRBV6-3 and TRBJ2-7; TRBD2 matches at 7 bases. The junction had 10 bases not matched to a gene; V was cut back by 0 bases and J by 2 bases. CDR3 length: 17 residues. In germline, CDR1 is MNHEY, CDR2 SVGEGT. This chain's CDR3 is CASSYSKPQGGAYEQYF. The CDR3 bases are TGTGCCAGCAGTTACTCGAAGCCCCAGGGAGGGGCCTACGAGCAGTACTTC.

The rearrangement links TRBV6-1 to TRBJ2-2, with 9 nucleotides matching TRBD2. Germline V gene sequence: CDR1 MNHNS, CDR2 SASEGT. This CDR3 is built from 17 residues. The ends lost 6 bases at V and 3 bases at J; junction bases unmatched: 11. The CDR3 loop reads CASRGIAGDQDTGELFF. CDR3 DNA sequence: TGTGCCAGCAGGGGGATAGCGGGAGATCAGGACACCGGGGAGCTGTTTTTT.